This paragraph covers one T cell receptor beta chain sequence. The data stem from a study of blood T cell repertoires in COVID-19. Allocation to cohorts depended on clinical history reported by the participants. The recovered donors of Cohort 3 showed two negative PCRs, clearance, or symptom resolution. From germline, CDR1 is MGHRA and CDR2 YSYEKL. V lost 1 base to trimming and J lost 2 bases, with 18 bases between them. The CDR3 has 17 amino acids. Data came from immunoSEQ multiplex PCR; TCRdb stores just in-frame clones and leaves some out. The data show roughly 310,000 clones, 90% seen once. The sample comprised PBMCs or T cells enriched from blood (not recorded which). This chain joins TRBV4-1 and TRBJ2-7; possibly TRBD1 for D (6 bases). This receptor was identified in a man aged 60 to 69 who had recovered from COVID-19. The DNA of the CDR3 is TGCGCCAGCAGCCAAGGCACACAGGGAATCGTCGCCTACGAGCAGTACTTC. The encoded protein is CASSQGTQGIVAYEQYF.